These 2 T cell receptor beta chains came from one sample sequenced in a study of blood T cell repertoires in COVID-19. Produced via immunoSEQ multiplex PCR; TCRdb's table is partial and in-frame only. The table lists 300,000 or so clones, roughly 86% of them singletons. The source material was PBMCs or T cells enriched from blood (not recorded which). The source is a woman aged 45-65 years who had been exposed to COVID-19.

This chain joins TRBV28 and TRBJ2-5; TRBD2 agrees at 11 bases. V shed 5 bases and J 1 base; nucleotides not matched to a gene: 9. CDR1 is MDHEN and CDR2 is SYDVKM in the germline V gene. The length of the CDR3 is 17 residues. For the CDR3, the DNA is TGTGCCAGCAGTCAAAGATCGACTAGCGGGGTCCAAGAGACCCAGTACTTC. Protein: CASSQRSTSGVQETQYF.

Details on this clone: This CDR3 is also generated by other DNA sequences in the sample. The chain couples TRBV2 to TRBJ1-2; tentatively, D is TRBD1 (6 bases). The CDR3 runs to 13 residues. Germline values: CDR1 SNHLY, CDR2 FYNNEI. V was trimmed by 6 bases and J by 2 bases, leaving 10 bases between them. CDR3 loop: CASSVDSNYGYTF. CDR3 nucleotides: TGTGCCAGCAGCGTGGACAGCAACTATGGCTACACCTTC.